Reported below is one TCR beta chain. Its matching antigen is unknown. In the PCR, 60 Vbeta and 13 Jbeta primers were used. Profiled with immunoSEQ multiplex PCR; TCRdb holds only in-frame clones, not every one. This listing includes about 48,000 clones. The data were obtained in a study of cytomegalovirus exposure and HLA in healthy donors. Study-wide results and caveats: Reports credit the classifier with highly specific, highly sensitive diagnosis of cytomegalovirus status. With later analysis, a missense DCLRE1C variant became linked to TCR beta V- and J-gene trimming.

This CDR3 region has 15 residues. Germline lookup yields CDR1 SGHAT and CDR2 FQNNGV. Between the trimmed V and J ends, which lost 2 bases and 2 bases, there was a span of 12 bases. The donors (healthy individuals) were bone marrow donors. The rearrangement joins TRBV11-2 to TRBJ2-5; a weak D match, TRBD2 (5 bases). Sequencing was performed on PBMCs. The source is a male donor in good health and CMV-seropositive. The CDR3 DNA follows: TGTGCCAGCAGCTTATCCACCGGCGGGCAAGAGACCCAGTACTTC. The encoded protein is CASSLSTGGQETQYF.